This T cell receptor (beta chain) is drawn from a study of PD-1 blockade in mismatch repair-deficient tumors. Sequencing used immunoSEQ multiplex PCR; TCRdb keeps in-frame clones, though not all of them. The sample lists about 3,500 clones; 60% to 85% were seen once. This CDR3 spans 13 amino acids. CDR1 and CDR2 from the germline V gene are MDHEN and SYDVKM. J was trimmed by 3 bases and V by 7 bases; bases with no gene match: 6. This sample's time point: archival surgical resection tumor tissue. PCR or immunohistochemistry showed mismatch repair deficiency in every enrolled patient. Archival surgical resections supplied tumor tissue from the three responding patients.

The chain is built from TRBV28 and TRBJ2-7, with 7 bases fitting TRBD1. This receptor was obtained from an adult with mismatch repair-deficient cancer. The sample here was primary tumor tissue, taken from a patient treated with pembrolizumab. DNA of the CDR3: TGTGCCAGCAAAGTGACAGGGCGCTACGAGCAGTACTTC. Residues: CASKVTGRYEQYF.